One and the same sample provided the 7 T cell receptor beta chains below, sequenced in a study of cytomegalovirus exposure and HLA in healthy donors. A multiplex PCR was run with 60 Vbeta primers and 13 Jbeta primers. The protocol was immunoSEQ multiplex PCR, while the TCRdb copy is restricted to in-frame clones and leaves out a portion. The table includes some 41,000 clones, 51% detected once. Material: PBMCs. All receptors come from a man aged 55 to 70 in good health and CMV-seronegative.

V and J are TRBV5-1 and TRBJ2-1, with D possibly being TRBD1 (6 bases). The V end was cut by 6 bases, the J end by 7 bases, with 14 bases between. Germline CDR1 and CDR2: SGHRS and YFSETQ. The CDR3 is 13 residues long. The CDR3 protein is CASIQQGGNEQFF. In DNA form, the CDR3 reads TGCGCCAGCATTCAACAAGGGGGTAATGAGCAGTTCTTC.

V usage is TRBV28 and J usage is TRBJ2-4, with D perhaps matching TRBD1 (6 bases). Germline CDR1 MDHEN, CDR2 SYDVKM. The V gene lost 8 bases and the J gene lost 0 bases, with 11 bases spanning the gap. CDR3 length: 14 amino acids. As DNA, the CDR3 is TGTGCCAGCTCAACAGGGTTAGCCAAAAACATTCAGTACTTC. Amino acids: CASSTGLAKNIQYF.

The chain combines TRBV5-6 with TRBJ2-7; TRBD2 agrees at 8 bases. The CDR3 consists of 17 residues. Germline-derived CDR1 and CDR2 are SGHDT and YYEEEE. V gave up 0 bases and J gave up 0 bases; unmatched junction bases: 8. The DNA of the CDR3 is TGTGCCAGCAGCTTGGATGCGCTAGCGGGCGGCTCCTACGAGCAGTACTTC. Translated: CASSLDALAGGSYEQYF. Looking up the rest from reference TRBV5-6 and TRBJ2-7 gives the full variable domain: DAGVTQSPTHLIKTRGQQVTLRCSPKSGHDTVSWYQQALGQGPQFIFQYYEEEERQRGNFPDRFSGHQFPNYSSELNVNALLLGDSALYLCASSLDALAGGSYEQYFGPGTRLTVT.

The table lists this clone with a few counts. This chain joins TRBV30 and TRBJ2-1; 10 bases map to TRBD2. The CDR3 is 17 residues long. With 3 bases clipped from V and 2 bases from J, the junction kept 10 bases outside the gene matches. The V gene's germline CDR1 is GTSNPN and CDR2 SVGIG (reference sequence). CDR3 region: CAWSYPRTSGTYNEQFF. DNA for the CDR3: TGTGCCTGGAGCTACCCCCGGACTAGCGGAACCTACAATGAGCAGTTCTTC.

This clone was detected a few times. The chain recombines TRBV5-1 with TRBJ2-3, with TRBD2 identical over 9 bases. The CDR3 covers 15 residues. Germline assignment: CDR1 SGHRS and CDR2 YFSETQ. The J segment lost 0 bases and the V segment lost 4 bases, leaving 3 bases of the junction unmatched. The CDR3 DNA is TGCGCCAGCAGCGTGACTAGCGGAAGCACAGATACGCAGTATTTT. Its protein is CASSVTSGSTDTQYF. Filled out from reference TRBV5-1 and TRBJ2-3, the complete variable domain reads KAGVTQTPRYLIKTRGQQVTLSCSPISGHRSVSWYQQTPGQGLQFLFEYFSETQRNKGNFPGRFSGRQFSNSRSEMNVSTLELGDSALYLCASSVTSGSTDTQYFGPGTRLTVL.

V and J are TRBV19 and TRBJ2-1; the match to TRBD1 covers 8 bases. CDR1 is LNHDA and CDR2 is SQIVND in the germline V gene (reference sequence). Germline trimming cut 8 bases from V and 10 bases from J; bases unmatched to any gene: 10. This CDR3 contains 13 residues. The CDR3 loop reads CASGQGGFGEQFF. CDR3 in DNA: TGTGCCAGTGGACAGGGCGGATTCGGAGAGCAGTTCTTC.

As DNA, the CDR3 is TGCGCCAGCAGCCCCCAACAGGGCGAGCAGTACTTC. Translation gives CASSPQQGEQYF. This chain joins TRBV5-1 and TRBJ2-7, with D maybe TRBD1 (6 bases). V lost 4 bases and J 6 bases, leaving 11 bases between the germline ends. CDR3 length: 12 amino acids. The germline CDR1 and CDR2 sequences are SGHRS and YFSETQ.